The rows below give T cell receptor beta chains drawn from one sample of a study of metastatic and nonmetastatic thyroid tumors. Using MiXCR, TCRdb re-called clones from the PCR reads. The table lists approximately 41,000 clones, around 28% of them singletons. Sequences were obtained from blood. The receptors derive from a male donor with papillary thyroid cancer or a benign thyroid nodule (not recorded which). Some clones in this sample may be carry-over from other donors' samples. Both conserved end residues are part of each CDR3. Fields, in order: V gene, J gene, clone size, D gene, CDR3 protein, CDR3 DNA. D genes are given only for firm matches. Clone size is not always given. Where it is, it says once, few, many or a class for expanded clones.

TRBV20-1	TRBJ2-5	many	TRBD1	CSAGWTGVETQYF	TGCAGTGCGGGGTGGACAGGGGTGGAGACCCAGTACTTC
TRBV6-1	TRBJ2-7	-	TRBD1	CASTPDRAPSYEQYF	TGTGCCAGCACTCCCGACAGGGCCCCCTCCTACGAGCAGTACTTC
TRBV11-2	TRBJ2-7	-	TRBD2	CASSSKIRTSPYEQYF	TGTGCCAGCAGCTCCAAAATCCGGACTAGCCCCTACGAGCAGTACTTC
TRBV29-1	TRBJ1-2	many	TRBD1	CSVEIPGGRDGYTF	TGCAGCGTTGAGATTCCAGGGGGCAGAGATGGCTACACCTTC
TRBV18	TRBJ2-5	-	-	CASSPTVQETQYF	TGTGCCAGCTCACCGACGGTTCAAGAGACCCAGTACTTC
TRBV6-4	TRBJ2-1	many	-	CASRPGWGNNEQFF	TGTGCCAGCAGACCTGGGTGGGGGAACAATGAGCAGTTCTTC
TRBV24-1	TRBJ2-7	few	-	CATSDLEYEQYF	TGTGCCACCAGTGATTTAGAGTATGAGCAGTACTTC
TRBV6-5	TRBJ2-7	many	-	CASSYGAESYEQYF	TGTGCCAGCAGTTACGGTGCGGAATCCTACGAGCAGTACTTC
TRBV7-9	TRBJ2-1	many	TRBD2	CASRSGGSSNEQFF	TGTGCCAGCAGGTCCGGCGGGAGCTCGAATGAGCAGTTCTTC
TRBV6-5	TRBJ1-4	-	-	CASCNAGNEKLFF	TGTGCCAGCTGCAATGCCGGAAATGAAAAACTGTTTTTT
TRBV5-5	TRBJ2-1	many	-	CASTTRPPGNEQFF	TGTGCCAGCACCACCCGCCCCCCGGGAAATGAGCAGTTCTTC
TRBV28	TRBJ1-2	many	TRBD1	CASRREDRVPGYTF	TGTGCCAGCAGGAGGGAGGACAGGGTCCCTGGCTACACCTTC
TRBV11-2	TRBJ1-3	-	TRBD1	CASSPGTDRGNTIYF	TGTGCCAGCAGTCCAGGGACAGATAGAGGAAACACCATATATTTT
TRBV6-1	TRBJ2-1	few	TRBD1	CASSAPGQGVNEQFF	TGTGCCAGCAGTGCTCCGGGACAGGGTGTCAATGAGCAGTTCTTC
TRBV5-1	TRBJ2-1	medium-sized	TRBD2	CASSFGTSNEQFF	TGCGCCAGCAGCTTCGGGACTAGCAATGAGCAGTTCTTC
TRBV19	TRBJ2-7	-	TRBD1	CASSQQGAFNYEQYF	TGCGCCAGTAGTCAGCAGGGGGCGTTCAACTACGAGCAGTACTTC
TRBV5-4	TRBJ1-5	many	-	CASSFGPGQPQHF	-
TRBV12-3/TRBV12-4	TRBJ1-2	medium-sized	TRBD1	CASSFGQGASGYTF	TGTGCCAGCAGCTTCGGACAGGGGGCGAGTGGCTACACCTTC
TRBV30	TRBJ1-5	many	-	CAWQAGPNQPQHF	TGTGCCTGGCAAGCAGGGCCCAATCAGCCCCAGCATTTT
TRBV7-3	TRBJ2-7	many	TRBD1	CASSLGGQGHEQYF	TGTGCCAGCAGCTTAGGGGGACAGGGCCACGAGCAGTACTTC
TRBV5-1	TRBJ2-5	-	-	CASSLAPQRQETQYF	TGCGCCAGCAGCTTGGCCCCACAGAGACAAGAGACCCAGTACTTC
TRBV20-1	TRBJ2-7	many	-	CSASPTGRADEQYF	TGCAGTGCTAGCCCCACTGGCAGGGCCGACGAGCAGTACTTC
TRBV20-1	TRBJ2-7	many	TRBD2	CSARDLGGAYEQYF	TGCAGTGCTAGAGATCTCGGGGGGGCCTACGAGCAGTACTTC
TRBV12-3/TRBV12-4	TRBJ2-5	many	-	CASSTPTTQETQYF	TGTGCCAGCAGCACCCCTACTACACAAGAGACCCAGTACTTC
TRBV5-1	TRBJ2-3	many	TRBD1	CASSKGQGASTDTQYF	TGCGCCAGCAGCAAAGGACAGGGGGCAAGCACAGATACGCAGTATTTT
TRBV20-1	TRBJ2-3	-	TRBD2	CCATGVGRLGTQYF	TGCTGTGCGACCGGGGTCGGGAGGCTGGGTACGCAGTATTTT
TRBV12-3/TRBV12-4	TRBJ2-3	many	-	CASWDDGSTQYF	TGTGCCAGCTGGGATGATGGGTCTACGCAGTATTTT
TRBV3-1	TRBJ1-4	-	-	CASSQGACSGREKLFF	TGTGCCAGCAGCCAAGGGGCGTGCAGTGGGCGTGAAAAACTGTTTTTT
TRBV30	TRBJ2-3	many	-	CAWSVQPDTQYF	TGTGCCTGGAGTGTACAGCCAGATACGCAGTATTTT
TRBV6-4	TRBJ2-6	few	-	CASSDGGVGANVLTF	TGTGCCAGCAGTGACGGCGGGGTTGGGGCCAACGTCCTGACTTTC
TRBV5-1	TRBJ1-2	medium-sized	TRBD1	CASRLRDRGDYGYTF	TGCGCCAGCAGACTCCGTGACAGGGGTGACTATGGCTACACCTTC
TRBV7-2	TRBJ2-7	-	TRBD1	CASSLGGQGYEQYF	TGTGCCAGCAGCTTAGGAGGACAGGGGTACGAGCAGTACTTC
TRBV12-3/TRBV12-4	TRBJ2-7	-	-	CASCLSSGGTGKQYF	TGTGCCAGTTGTCTATCCTCGGGCGGAACAGGGAAGCAGTACTTC
TRBV7-9	TRBJ1-2	many	-	CASSLGGRGGGYTF	TGTGCCAGCAGCTTAGGAGGCAGGGGAGGTGGCTACACCTTC
TRBV27	TRBJ2-1	-	TRBD2	CASSLPSGRASNEQFF	TGTGCCAGCAGTTTACCTAGCGGGAGGGCCAGCAATGAGCAGTTCTTC
TRBV10-3	TRBJ2-1	-	-	CAIRESRGSSYNEQFF	TGTGCCATCAGGGAGTCGAGGGGAAGCTCCTACAATGAGCAGTTCTTC
TRBV5-1	TRBJ1-2	-	-	CASSLVADSNYGYTF	TGCGCCAGCAGCTTGGTGGCGGATTCTAACTATGGCTACACCTTC
TRBV11-2	TRBJ2-5	-	-	CASSVEFLGETQYF	TGTGCCAGCAGCGTCGAGTTTTTGGGAGAGACCCAGTACTTC
TRBV6-1	TRBJ2-1	medium-sized	-	CASSELSGSYNEQFF	TGTGCCAGCAGTGAATTGAGCGGCTCCTACAATGAGCAGTTCTTC
TRBV10-3	TRBJ2-1	few	TRBD2	CAIGAGLAGETNEQFF	TGTGCCATCGGAGCGGGGCTAGCGGGAGAGACAAATGAGCAGTTCTTC
TRBV5-1	TRBJ2-7	medium-sized	TRBD1	CASSLIGTNRGRGDEQYF	TGCGCCAGCAGCCTGATCGGTACCAACAGGGGCAGAGGGGACGAGCAGTACTTC
TRBV6-1	TRBJ1-1	many	TRBD1	CASSKTGEGTEAFF	TGTGCCAGCAGCAAAACAGGGGAAGGCACTGAAGCTTTCTTT
TRBV27	TRBJ2-1	-	TRBD1	CAISLGTGPNEQFF	TGTGCCATCAGTCTCGGGACAGGTCCCAATGAGCAGTTCTTC
TRBV28	TRBJ1-3	-	-	CAISYTSGTTGNTIYF	TGTGCCATCAGTTACACTTCCGGGACCACTGGAAACACCATATATTTT
TRBV19	TRBJ1-2	few	-	CASSIPRAYGYTF	TGTGCCAGTAGTATACCCAGGGCGTATGGCTACACCTTC
TRBV7-2	TRBJ2-1	few	-	CVSSLDMDEQFF	TGTGTCAGCAGCTTAGATATGGATGAGCAGTTCTTC
TRBV11-1	TRBJ1-2	once	-	CASSPGRTNYGYTF	TGTGCCAGCAGCCCGGGACGGACTAACTATGGCTACACCTTC
TRBV6-5	TRBJ2-5	few	-	CASSYSFAEQDTQYF	TGTGCCAGCAGTTACTCATTTGCGGAGCAAGATACCCAGTACTTC
TRBV9	TRBJ2-3	-	-	CSSSVEGITGHTQYF	TGTTCCAGCAGCGTAGAAGGAATAACGGGACATACGCAGTATTTT
TRBV7-2	TRBJ2-5	-	TRBD2	CASSPFQGAGEETQYF	TGTGCCAGCAGTCCATTCCAAGGAGCGGGAGAAGAGACCCAGTACTTC
TRBV11-1	TRBJ2-2	once	-	CASRPGSGASPRGELFF	TGTGCCAGCAGGCCAGGCTCTGGGGCTTCGCCTCGTGGGGAGCTGTTTTTT